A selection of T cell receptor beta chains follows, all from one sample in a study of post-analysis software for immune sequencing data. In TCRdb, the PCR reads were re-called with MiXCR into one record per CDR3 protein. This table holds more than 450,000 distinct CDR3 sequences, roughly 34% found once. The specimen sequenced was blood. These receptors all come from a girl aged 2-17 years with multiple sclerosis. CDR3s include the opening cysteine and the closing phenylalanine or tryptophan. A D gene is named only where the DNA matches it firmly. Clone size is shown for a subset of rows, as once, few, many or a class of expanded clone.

CDR3 protein: CASNFSGGVQETQYF; CDR3 DNA: TGTGCCAGCAACTTTAGCGGGGGGGTACAAGAGACCCAGTACTTC; J gene: TRBJ2-5; V gene: TRBV7-2; D gene: TRBD2; clone size: .
CDR3 protein: CASSLIQRETQYF; CDR3 DNA: TGTGCCAGCAGTTTAATACAGAGGGAGACCCAGTACTTC; J gene: TRBJ2-5; V gene: TRBV12-3/TRBV12-4; D gene: .; clone size: .
CDR3 protein: CSASDSLDGYTF; CDR3 DNA: TGCAGTGCTTCGGACAGTCTGGACGGCTACACCTTC; J gene: TRBJ1-2; V gene: TRBV20-1; D gene: .; clone size: few
CDR3 protein: CASKQRSVLFSDTQYF; CDR3 DNA: TGTGCCAGCAAGCAACGTAGCGTCTTGTTTTCAGATACGCAGTATTTT; J gene: TRBJ2-3; V gene: TRBV6-2/TRBV6-3; D gene: .; clone size: .
CDR3 protein: CASSEGQGALIISGYTF; CDR3 DNA: TGTGCCAGCAGCGAGGGACAGGGGGCGTTGATAATATCTGGCTACACCTTC; J gene: TRBJ1-2; V gene: TRBV7-9; D gene: TRBD1; clone size: .
CDR3 protein: CASSRDSPYEQYF; CDR3 DNA: TGCGCCAGCAGCCGGGACAGCCCCTACGAGCAGTACTTC; J gene: TRBJ2-7; V gene: TRBV5-1; D gene: TRBD1; clone size: many
CDR3 protein: CASSQEGARDNEQFF; CDR3 DNA: TGTGCCAGCAGCCAAGAGGGGGCTAGGGACAATGAGCAGTTCTTC; J gene: TRBJ2-1; V gene: TRBV4-2; D gene: .; clone size: .
CDR3 protein: CASSEPGTGKETQYF; CDR3 DNA: TGCGCCAGCAGTGAGCCCGGGACAGGGAAAGAGACCCAGTACTTC; J gene: TRBJ2-5; V gene: TRBV10-1; D gene: TRBD1; clone size: .
CDR3 protein: CSARQDPNQPQHF; CDR3 DNA: TGCAGTGCTAGACAGGACCCCAATCAGCCCCAGCATTTT; J gene: TRBJ1-5; V gene: TRBV20-1; D gene: .; clone size: .
CDR3 protein: CASSQSGQSYEQYF; CDR3 DNA: TGTGCCAGCAGCCAATCGGGACAGTCCTACGAGCAGTACTTC; J gene: TRBJ2-7; V gene: TRBV4-2; D gene: TRBD1; clone size: .
CDR3 protein: CASSLEDRAQETQYF; CDR3 DNA: TGCGCCAGCAGCCTTGAAGACAGGGCCCAAGAGACCCAGTACTTC; J gene: TRBJ2-5; V gene: TRBV5-1; D gene: TRBD1; clone size: .
CDR3 protein: CATAQGSGYTF; CDR3 DNA: TGTGCCACCGCACAGGGAAGTGGCTACACCTTC; J gene: TRBJ1-2; V gene: TRBV7-8; D gene: .; clone size: .
CDR3 protein: CASSSKRPTDMDEQYF; CDR3 DNA: TGTGCCAGCTCGTCGAAAAGGCCTACCGACATGGACGAGCAGTATTTC; J gene: TRBJ2-7; V gene: TRBV18; D gene: .; clone size: .
CDR3 protein: CASSSMGLAEGGYEQYF; CDR3 DNA: TGTGCCAGCAGCTCCATGGGACTAGCGGAGGGGGGCTACGAGCAGTACTTC; J gene: TRBJ2-7; V gene: TRBV7-2; D gene: TRBD2; clone size: .
CDR3 protein: CAIGQETQYF; CDR3 DNA: TGTGCCATCGGACAAGAGACCCAGTACTTC; J gene: TRBJ2-5; V gene: TRBV10-3; D gene: .; clone size: few
CDR3 protein: CASSADGTSQETQYF; CDR3 DNA: TGTGCCAGCAGCGCCGACGGGACTTCCCAAGAGACCCAGTACTTC; J gene: TRBJ2-5; V gene: TRBV11-2; D gene: .; clone size: .
CDR3 protein: CSASGHDYNEQFF; CDR3 DNA: TGCAGTGCTTCGGGACACGATTACAATGAGCAGTTCTTC; J gene: TRBJ2-1; V gene: TRBV20-1; D gene: .; clone size: few
CDR3 protein: CASSLVVNPDNEQFF; CDR3 DNA: TGTGCCAGCAGCTTAGTTGTGAACCCAGACAATGAGCAGTTCTTC; J gene: TRBJ2-1; V gene: TRBV7-2; D gene: .; clone size: .
CDR3 protein: CAISREGNTGELFF; CDR3 DNA: TGTGCCATCAGCCGGGAGGGTAACACCGGGGAGCTGTTTTTT; J gene: TRBJ2-2; V gene: TRBV10-3; D gene: TRBD2; clone size: .
CDR3 protein: CASSRLGTSVCNEQFF; CDR3 DNA: TGTGCCAGCAGCAGACTCGGGACTAGCGTGTGCAATGAGCAGTTCTTC; J gene: TRBJ2-1; V gene: TRBV7-9; D gene: TRBD2; clone size: .